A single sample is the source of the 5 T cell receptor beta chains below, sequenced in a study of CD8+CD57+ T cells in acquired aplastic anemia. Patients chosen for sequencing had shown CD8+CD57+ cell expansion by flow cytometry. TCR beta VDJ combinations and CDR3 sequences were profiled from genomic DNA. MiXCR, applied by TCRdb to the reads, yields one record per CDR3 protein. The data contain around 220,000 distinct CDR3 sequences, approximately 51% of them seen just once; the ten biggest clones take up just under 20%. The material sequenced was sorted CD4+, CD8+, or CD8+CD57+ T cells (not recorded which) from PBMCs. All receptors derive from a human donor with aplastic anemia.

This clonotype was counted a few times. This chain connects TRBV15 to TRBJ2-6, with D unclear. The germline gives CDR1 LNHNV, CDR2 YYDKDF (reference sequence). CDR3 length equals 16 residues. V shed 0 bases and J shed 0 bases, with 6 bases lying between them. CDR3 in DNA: TGTGCCACCAGCAGAGATACCGGCTCTGGGGCCAACGTCCTGACTTTC. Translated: CATSRDTGSGANVLTF. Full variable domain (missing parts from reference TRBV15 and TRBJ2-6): DAMVIQNPRYQVTQFGKPVTLSCSQTLNHNVMYWYQQKSSQAPKLLFHYYDKDFNNEADTPDNFQSRRPNTSFCFLDIRSPGLGDTAMYLCATSRDTGSGANVLTFGAGSRLTVL.

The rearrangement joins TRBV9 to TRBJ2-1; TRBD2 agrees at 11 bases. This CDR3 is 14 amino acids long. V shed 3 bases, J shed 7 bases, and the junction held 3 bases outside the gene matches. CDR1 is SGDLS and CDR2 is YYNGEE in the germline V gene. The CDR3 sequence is CASSATSGSNEQFF. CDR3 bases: TGTGCCAGCAGCGCCACTAGCGGGAGTAATGAGCAGTTCTTC. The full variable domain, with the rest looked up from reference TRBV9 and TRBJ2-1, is DSGVTQTPKHLITATGQRVTLRCSPRSGDLSVYWYQQSLDQGLQFLIQYYNGEERAKGNILERFSAQQFPDLHSELNLSSLELGDSALYFCASSATSGSNEQFFGPGTRLTVL.

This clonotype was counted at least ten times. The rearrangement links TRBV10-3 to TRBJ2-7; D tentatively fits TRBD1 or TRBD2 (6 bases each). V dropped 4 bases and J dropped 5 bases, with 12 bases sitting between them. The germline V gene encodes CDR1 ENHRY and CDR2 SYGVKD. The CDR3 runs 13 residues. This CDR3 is CAISGGAGNEQYF. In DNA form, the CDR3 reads TGTGCCATCAGTGGGGGGGCCGGGAACGAGCAGTACTTC.

CDR3 sequence: CSARIDRVGSRGGYGYTF. CDR3 coding DNA: TGCAGTGCTAGGATAGACAGGGTTGGTAGTCGAGGGGGGTATGGCTACACCTTC. This chain uses TRBV20-1 with TRBJ1-2, with 7 bases aligning to TRBD1. The CDR3 runs 18 residues. J gave up 5 bases and V 3 bases, and 21 bases lay outside the gene matches. CDR1 DFQATT and CDR2 SNEGSKA come from the germline V gene (reference sequence).

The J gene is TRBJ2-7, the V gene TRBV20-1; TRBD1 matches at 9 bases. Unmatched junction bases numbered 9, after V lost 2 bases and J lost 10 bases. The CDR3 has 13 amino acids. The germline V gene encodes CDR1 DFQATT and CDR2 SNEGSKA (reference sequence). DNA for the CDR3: TGCAGTGCTAGAAGTGGGACAGGGAGATATCAGTACTTC. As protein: CSARSGTGRYQYF.